The 24 T cell receptor beta chains given below trace back to one sample, sequenced in a study of CD8 T cell repertoires and HIV-1 epitope variants. The table came from immunoSEQ multiplex PCR; TCRdb's copy has only in-frame clones and leaves some out. Of about 4,300 clones in the sample, 60% to 80% were seen once. No antigens are known for them. Input material: cultured CD8+ T cells derived from PBMCs. These receptors were collected from a male donor with HIV.

The J gene is TRBJ2-5, the V gene TRBV9, with 7 bases aligning to TRBD2. CDR1 SGDLS and CDR2 YYNGEE come from the germline V gene. The CDR3 consists of 16 residues. V shed 0 bases and J 0 bases; nucleotides not matched to a gene: 5. The DNA for the CDR3 is TGTGCCAGCAGCGTAGCTGAGCGGGGCTACCAAGAGACCCAGTACTTC. It specifies CASSVAERGYQETQYF. The full variable domain, completed using reference TRBV9 and TRBJ2-5, is DSGVTQTPKHLITATGQRVTLRCSPRSGDLSVYWYQQSLDQGLQFLIQYYNGEERAKGNILERFSAQQFPDLHSELNLSSLELGDSALYFCASSVAERGYQETQYFGPGTRLLVL.

This clone occurred a few times. The chain uses TRBV5-1 and TRBJ2-5; 7 bases match TRBD1. This CDR3 spans 16 amino acids. V lost 7 bases to trimming and J lost 4 bases; unmatched junction nucleotides: 16. CDR1 is SGHRS and CDR2 is YFSETQ in the germline V gene. CDR3 DNA sequence: TGCGCCAGCGCCCCTCTGTACCAAGGGGGCCGAGAGACCCAGTACTTC. Translating it yields CASAPLYQGGRETQYF.

This chain joins TRBV11-2 and TRBJ2-7; 7 positions agree with TRBD1. Trimming removed 4 bases from V and 5 bases from J; junction bases left unmatched: 14. The CDR3 length is 16 residues. In germline, CDR1 is SGHAT, CDR2 FQNNGV. The CDR3 nucleotides read TGTGCCAGCAGCTCCCCCCAGACAGGGTTGAATAACGAGCAGTACTTC. Protein sequence: CASSSPQTGLNNEQYF. The whole variable domain, remainder taken from reference TRBV11-2 and TRBJ2-7, is EAGVAQSPRYKIIEKRQSVAFWCNPISGHATLYWYQQILGQGPKLLIQFQNNGVVDDSQLPKDRFSAERLKGVDSTLKIQPAKLEDSAVYLCASSSPQTGLNNEQYFGPGTRLTVT.

The chain combines TRBV5-8 with TRBJ1-1; D is ambiguous. Germline CDR1 SGHTS, CDR2 YDEGEE. Trimming cost V 3 bases and J 8 bases, with 11 bases left between them. This CDR3 is built from 12 residues. The DNA of the CDR3 is TGTGCCAGCAGCTCCTGGACTCGAGAAGCTTTCTTT. It encodes CASSSWTREAFF.

This chain uses TRBV5-8 with TRBJ2-7; 7 bases map to TRBD1. The germline V gene encodes CDR1 SGHTS and CDR2 YDEGEE. The length of the CDR3 is 15 residues. The V segment lost 0 bases and the J segment 0 bases; nucleotides outside the gene matches: 3. The CDR3 sequence is CASSLGDSDSYEQYF. CDR3 in DNA: TGTGCCAGCAGCTTGGGGGACAGTGACTCCTACGAGCAGTACTTC.

V usage is TRBV27 and J usage is TRBJ2-1, with TRBD1 matching 8 bases. The junction had 6 bases not matched to a gene; V was cut back by 4 bases and J by 7 bases. This CDR3 is 14 amino acids long. In germline, CDR1 is MNHEY, CDR2 SMNVEV (reference sequence). This chain's CDR3 is CASSSRTGINEQFF. CDR3 in DNA: TGTGCCAGCAGTTCCCGGACAGGGATAAATGAGCAGTTCTTC.

V is TRBV13 and J is TRBJ2-7; D might be TRBD1 or TRBD2, each matching 6 bases. The CDR3 length is 19 residues. Looked up from germline, CDR1 is PRHDT and CDR2 is FYEKMQ (reference sequence). V was cut by 5 bases and J by 4 bases, with 30 bases left in between. The CDR3 nucleotides are TGTGCCAGCAGCCCAAACCCGGGACTCCGCGGCGGAGGGGGTTACGAGCAGTACTTC. Its protein is CASSPNPGLRGGGGYEQYF.

In this sample, this clone turned up once. This chain links TRBV7-8 with TRBJ2-5; D is perhaps TRBD2 (5 bases). The germline gives CDR1 SGHVS, CDR2 FQNEAQ. The V and J ends lost 4 bases and 2 bases respectively, with 20 bases between them. The CDR3 extends over 17 amino acids. The CDR3 bases are TGTGCCAGCAGCTCCGAAGGGAGAGGGTGGCAGCAAGAGACCCAGTACTTC. Translation gives CASSSEGRGWQQETQYF.

This clone came up a few times. This chain uses TRBV15 with TRBJ2-7; 7 bases line up with TRBD2. This CDR3 spans 14 amino acids. CDR1 is LNHNV, CDR2 YYDKDF, per germline (reference sequence). Trimming cost V 0 bases and J 7 bases; bases outside gene matches: 6. For the CDR3, the DNA is TGTGCCACCAGCAGAGATGGGGGGGTAGCGGAGCAGTACTTC. It yields the protein CATSRDGGVAEQYF.

V and J are TRBV27 and TRBJ2-7; TRBD1 agrees at 7 bases. Germline-derived CDR1 and CDR2 are MNHEY and SMNVEV (reference sequence). The length of the CDR3 is 14 residues. V gave up 3 bases and J gave up 4 bases; unmatched junction bases: 6. CDR3 region: CASSLSRGLYEQYF. CDR3 DNA sequence: TGTGCCAGCAGTTTGAGTAGGGGGCTGTACGAGCAGTACTTC.

V gene TRBV4-2 combines with J gene TRBJ2-2, with 7 bases that match TRBD2. The germline V gene has CDR1 LGHNA and CDR2 YNFKEQ. J lost 6 bases, V lost 2 bases, and 12 bases had no gene match. CDR3 length: 17 amino acids. The chain's CDR3 is CASSQIRAGDVSGELFF. In DNA, the CDR3 is TGTGCCAGCAGCCAAATTCGGGCGGGAGATGTCTCCGGGGAGCTGTTTTTT.

This clone has only a few counts. The chain is built from TRBV29-1 and TRBJ2-2; D may be TRBD2 (6 bases). Trimming shortened V by 1 base and J by 1 base, and 10 bases separated the two germline ends. The CDR3 sequence is 15 residues long. Germline V gene data show CDR1 as SQVTM and CDR2 as ANQGSEA. The CDR3 protein is CSVEGGDWNTGELFF. CDR3 DNA: TGCAGCGTTGAAGGGGGGGACTGGAACACCGGGGAGCTGTTTTTT.

This sequence joins TRBV25-1 and TRBJ2-1; 9 positions agree with TRBD2. This CDR3 has 14 amino acids. J was trimmed by 4 bases and V by 7 bases; bases with no gene match: 5. The germline V gene encodes CDR1 MGHDK and CDR2 SYGVNS. CDR3 DNA sequence: TGTGCCAGCACCCCTAGCGGGAATTACAATGAGCAGTTCTTC. Translation gives CASTPSGNYNEQFF.

V is TRBV7-9 and J is TRBJ2-1; 7 bases are shared with TRBD2. The trim removed 3 bases at V and 3 bases at J, leaving 5 bases unmatched. The CDR3 length is 15 residues. Germline CDR1 is SEHNR and CDR2 is FQNEAQ (reference sequence). CDR3 sequence: CASSLAGVHYNEQFF. The CDR3 nucleotides read TGTGCCAGCAGCTTGGCGGGAGTACACTACAATGAGCAGTTCTTC.

In its sample, this clone was seen a few times. The rearrangement links TRBV30 to TRBJ1-4; D not resolved. This CDR3 has 12 residues. CDR1 GTSNPN and CDR2 SVGIG come from the germline V gene (reference sequence). V was clipped by 0 bases and J by 8 bases, with 7 bases between them. In DNA, the CDR3 is TGTGCCTGGAGTGTTGGTGAGGAAAAACTGTTTTTT. Translated, it gives CAWSVGEEKLFF.

This clone occurred a few times. The chain has TRBV4-1 and TRBJ2-3; D is perhaps TRBD1 (6 bases). With 1 base removed from V and 5 bases from J, the gap between germline ends came to 10 bases. The CDR3 loop spans 14 amino acids. Germline CDR1 MGHRA, CDR2 YSYEKL. The CDR3: CASSQATGLDTQYF. CDR3 DNA: TGCGCCAGCAGCCAAGCTACAGGGTTAGATACGCAGTATTTT.

This clone was recorded a few times. The J gene is TRBJ2-7, the V gene TRBV5-6, with D possibly being TRBD1 (6 bases). The V end lost 4 bases, the J end lost 0 bases, and 11 bases lay between the germline ends. The CDR3 spans 14 residues. The germline V gene encodes CDR1 SGHDT and CDR2 YYEEEE. The CDR3 nucleotides read TGTGCCAGCAGCCTACAGGGAATCTCCTACGAGCAGTACTTC. Protein sequence: CASSLQGISYEQYF.

This clone has just a few counts. J is TRBJ2-7 and V is TRBV5-6; D is possibly TRBD1 (6 bases). Trimming pared 4 bases from V and 2 bases from J, leaving 13 bases between. Per the germline V gene, CDR1 is SGHDT and CDR2 is YYEEEE. This CDR3 has 14 amino acids. The CDR3 protein is CASSLTGSAYEQYF. CDR3 in DNA: TGTGCCAGCAGCCTGACAGGTTCCGCCTACGAGCAGTACTTC.

This clone has only one observation. The rearrangement joins TRBV10-2 to TRBJ1-2, with 10 bases lining up with TRBD1. The ends lost 4 bases at V and 6 bases at J; junction bases unmatched: 2. CDR1 and CDR2 from the germline V gene are WSHSY and SAAADI. The CDR3 runs 13 residues. The CDR3 bases are TGCGCCAGCAGTGGGACAGGGGGGGATGGCTACACCTTC. This gives the protein CASSGTGGDGYTF.

The sample holds one count of this clone. The J gene is TRBJ2-7, the V gene TRBV9, with a weak D call TRBD2 (7 bases). CDR3 size: 14 residues. Between the trimmed V and J ends, which lost 4 bases and 4 bases, there was a span of 15 bases. Germline-derived CDR1 and CDR2 are SGDLS and YYNGEE. CDR3 in DNA: TGTGCCAGCAGCCCTTCGGGGGGCAGGTACGAGCAGTACTTC. Amino acid sequence: CASSPSGGRYEQYF. Variable domain in full (rest from reference TRBV9 and TRBJ2-7): DSGVTQTPKHLITATGQRVTLRCSPRSGDLSVYWYQQSLDQGLQFLIQYYNGEERAKGNILERFSAQQFPDLHSELNLSSLELGDSALYFCASSPSGGRYEQYFGPGTRLTVT.

This clone came up a few times. The chain carries TRBV7-9 and TRBJ2-2, with a possible D match to TRBD1 (5 bases). Trimming took 5 bases from V and 2 from J, leaving 15 bases between them. Germline V gene lookup returns CDR1 SEHNR and CDR2 FQNEAQ (reference sequence). The CDR3 runs to 16 residues. In DNA form, the CDR3 reads TGTGCCAGCAGCCCTATTCGGACACCTAACACCGGGGAGCTGTTTTTT. This codes for CASSPIRTPNTGELFF.

The rearrangement links TRBV4-3 to TRBJ1-1; D is undetermined. The germline V gene encodes CDR1 LGHNA and CDR2 YSLEER. The CDR3 extends over 16 amino acids. Trimming left V 0 bases short and J 0 bases short, with 11 bases between. CDR3 sequence reads: CASSQEADLMNTEAFF. The CDR3, as DNA: TGCGCCAGCAGCCAAGAGGCAGATCTTATGAACACTGAAGCTTTCTTT.

The J gene is TRBJ2-7, the V gene TRBV7-9, with D unclear. The CDR3 consists of 14 residues. CDR1 and CDR2 (germline): SEHNR, FQNEAQ (reference sequence). V shed 5 bases and J shed 5 bases, with 16 bases lying between them. The CDR3 region is CASSPDRIGDEQYF. CDR3 DNA: TGTGCCAGCAGCCCGGATAGGATTGGGGACGAGCAGTACTTC.

The chain has TRBV29-1 and TRBJ2-5, with D hard to call. The CDR3 has 14 amino acids. Per germline, CDR1 SQVTM and CDR2 ANQGSEA. Trimming left V 2 bases short and J 5 bases short, with 15 bases between. Written as DNA, the CDR3 is TGCAGCGTTGAAAGCCCTCGCGATGGGGAGACCCAGTACTTC. It translates to CSVESPRDGETQYF.